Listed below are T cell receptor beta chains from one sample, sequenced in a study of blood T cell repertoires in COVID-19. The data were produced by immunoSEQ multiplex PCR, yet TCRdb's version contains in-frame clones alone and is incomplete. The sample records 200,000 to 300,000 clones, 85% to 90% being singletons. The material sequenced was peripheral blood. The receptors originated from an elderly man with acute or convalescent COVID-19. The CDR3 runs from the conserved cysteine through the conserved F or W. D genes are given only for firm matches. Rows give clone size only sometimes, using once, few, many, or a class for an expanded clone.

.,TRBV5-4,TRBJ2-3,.,CASSPTALSTDTQYF,TGTGCCAGCAGCCCGACAGCCCTCAGCACAGATACGCAGTATTTT
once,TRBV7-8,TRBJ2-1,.,CASSLEASGYRNEQFF,TGTGCCAGCAGCTTAGAGGCCAGCGGATATCGCAATGAGCAGTTCTTC
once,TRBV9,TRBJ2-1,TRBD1,CASSVRDRGLYEQFF,TGTGCCAGCAGCGTAAGGGACAGGGGGCTCTATGAGCAGTTCTTC
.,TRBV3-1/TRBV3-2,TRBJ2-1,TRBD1,CASSQDLRKQGSDEQFF,TGTGCCAGCAGCCAAGATCTTCGGAAACAGGGGAGCGATGAGCAGTTCTTC
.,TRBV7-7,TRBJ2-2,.,CASSLETNTGELFF,TGTGCCAGCAGCTTAGAGACTAACACCGGGGAGCTGTTTTTT
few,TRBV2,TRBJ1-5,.,CASSTGKWQPQHF,TGTGCCAGCAGTACAGGGAAGTGGCAGCCCCAGCATTTT
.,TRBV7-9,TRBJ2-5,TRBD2,CASSLGTSQETQYF,TGTGCCAGCAGCTTGGGGACTAGTCAAGAGACCCAGTACTTC
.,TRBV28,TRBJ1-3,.,CASSQDTGFGNTIYF,TGTGCCAGCAGTCAAGACACAGGGTTCGGAAACACCATATATTTT
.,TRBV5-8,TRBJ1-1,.,CASSLGHKNTEAFF,TGTGCCAGCAGCTTGGGTCACAAGAACACTGAAGCTTTCTTT
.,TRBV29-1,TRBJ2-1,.,CSVGVRRDYNEQFF,TGCAGCGTTGGTGTAAGGCGGGACTACAATGAGCAGTTCTTC
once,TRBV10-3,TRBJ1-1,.,CAISDMSTEAFF,TGTGCCATCAGTGATATGAGCACTGAAGCTTTCTTT
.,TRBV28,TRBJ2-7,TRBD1,CASSLGDSYSYEQYF,TGTGCCAGCAGTTTAGGGGACAGTTACTCCTACGAGCAGTACTTC
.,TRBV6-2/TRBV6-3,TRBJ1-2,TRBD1,CASSYATPGTGINYGYTF,TGTGCCAGCAGTTACGCCACCCCCGGGACAGGGATAAACTATGGCTACACCTTC
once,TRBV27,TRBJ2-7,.,CASSFVGSYEQYF,TGTGCCAGCAGTTTTGTCGGGAGCTACGAGCAGTACTTC
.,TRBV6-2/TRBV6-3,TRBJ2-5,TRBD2,CASSLLAGEETQYF,TGTGCCAGCAGCTTACTAGCGGGAGAAGAGACCCAGTACTTC
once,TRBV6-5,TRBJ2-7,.,CASSYSTSDEQYF,TGTGCCAGCAGTTACTCGACCAGCGACGAGCAGTACTTC
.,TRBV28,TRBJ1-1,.,CASTRTGAATEAFF,TGTGCCAGCACCCGCACTGGGGCAGCCACTGAAGCTTTCTTT
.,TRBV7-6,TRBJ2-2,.,CASSPDLGGSTGELFF,TGTGCCAGCAGCCCCGACCTCGGGGGAAGCACCGGGGAGCTGTTTTTT
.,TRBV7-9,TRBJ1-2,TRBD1,CASSRQGINYGYTF,TGTGCCAGCAGCCGACAGGGGATTAACTATGGCTACACCTTC
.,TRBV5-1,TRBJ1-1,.,CASSFLQGNTEAFF,TGCGCCAGCAGCTTTTTACAGGGGAACACTGAAGCTTTCTTT
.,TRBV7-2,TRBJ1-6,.,CASSLGLGSNSPLHF,TGTGCCAGCAGCTTAGGATTGGGGAGTAATTCACCCCTCCACTTT
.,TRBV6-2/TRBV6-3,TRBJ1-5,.,CASSYHRNSNQPQHF,TGTGCCAGCAGTTACCACAGGAATAGCAATCAGCCCCAGCATTTT
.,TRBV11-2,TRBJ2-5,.,CASSEGRQARSLDQYF,TGTGCCAGCAGCGAAGGCCGACAGGCCAGGTCGTTGGACCAGTACTTC
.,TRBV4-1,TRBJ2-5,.,CASSQEGTLGGETQYF,TGCGCCAGCAGCCAAGAAGGGACTCTAGGCGGAGAGACCCAGTACTTC
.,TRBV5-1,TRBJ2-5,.,CASSLNSQAKTQYF,TGCGCCAGCAGCTTGAATAGTCAGGCAAAGACCCAGTACTTC
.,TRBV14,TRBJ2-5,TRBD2,CASSQDWGTGGETQYF,TGTGCCAGCAGCCAAGATTGGGGGACCGGGGGGGAGACCCAGTACTTC
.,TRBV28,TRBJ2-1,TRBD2,CASSSPSGRMGEQFF,TGTGCCAGCAGTTCCCCTAGCGGGAGAATGGGTGAGCAGTTCTTC
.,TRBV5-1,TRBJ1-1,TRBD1,CASSLSGTGNTEAFF,TGCGCCAGCAGCTTGAGCGGGACAGGTAACACTGAAGCTTTCTTT
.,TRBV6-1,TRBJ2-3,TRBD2,CASSDGLAGHTDTQYF,TGTGCCAGCAGTGACGGACTAGCGGGGCACACAGATACGCAGTATTTT
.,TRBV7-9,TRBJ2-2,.,CASSPDTRDTGELFF,TGTGCCAGCAGCCCGGACACCCGGGACACCGGGGAGCTGTTTTTT
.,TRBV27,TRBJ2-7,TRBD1,CASSSSGTGLTYEQYF,TGTGCCAGCAGTTCATCCGGGACAGGGCTTACCTACGAGCAGTACTTC
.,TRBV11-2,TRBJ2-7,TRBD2,CASSLGYLAGDEQYF,TGTGCCAGCAGCTTAGGCTATCTAGCGGGAGACGAGCAGTACTTC
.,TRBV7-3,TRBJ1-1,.,CASSYGSNTEAFF,TGTGCCAGCAGCTACGGTTCCAACACTGAAGCTTTCTTT
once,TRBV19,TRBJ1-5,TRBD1,CASSITDRVHQPQHF,TGTGCCAGTAGTATCACGGACAGGGTCCATCAGCCCCAGCATTTT
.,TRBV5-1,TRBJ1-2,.,CASSPDGVRYGYTF,TGCGCCAGCAGTCCCGACGGGGTTCGGTATGGCTACACCTTC
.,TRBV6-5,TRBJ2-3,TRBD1,CASSYRTGGTDTQYF,TGTGCCAGCAGTTACCGGACAGGGGGCACAGATACGCAGTATTTT
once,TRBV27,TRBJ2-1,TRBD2,CASSPYSSGAYNEQFF,TGTGCCAGCAGTCCATACTCTAGCGGGGCCTACAATGAGCAGTTCTTC
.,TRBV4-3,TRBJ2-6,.,CASSQDNRAAGANVLTF,TGCGCCAGCAGCCAAGATAACAGGGCAGCTGGGGCCAACGTCCTGACTTTC
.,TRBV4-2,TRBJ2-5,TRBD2,CASSIGTSGETQYF,TGTGCCAGTTCGATAGGGACTAGCGGAGAGACCCAGTACTTC
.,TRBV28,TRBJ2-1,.,CASSSLLASYNEQFF,TGTGCCAGCAGTTCCTTATTAGCGTCCTACAATGAGCAGTTCTTC
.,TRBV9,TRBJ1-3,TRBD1,CASSVSPGGGGNTIYF,TGTGCCAGCAGCGTAAGCCCAGGGGGCGGCGGAAACACCATATATTTT
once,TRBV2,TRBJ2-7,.,CASSESGAAGYF,TGTGCCAGCAGTGAATCAGGGGCCGCCGGATACTTC
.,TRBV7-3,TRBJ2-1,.,CASSLTGSNEQFF,TGTGCCAGCAGCTTAACTGGCTCCAATGAGCAGTTCTTC
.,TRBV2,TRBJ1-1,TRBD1,CASSDRGLYTEAFF,TGTGCCAGCAGTGACAGGGGGCTTTACACTGAAGCTTTCTTT
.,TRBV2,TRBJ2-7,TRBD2,CASSGDSGSAREQYF,TGTGCCAGCAGTGGGGATAGCGGGAGCGCAAGGGAGCAGTACTTC
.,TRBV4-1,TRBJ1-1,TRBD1,CASSQDYGQGRAAGAFF,TGCGCCAGCAGCCAAGATTACGGACAGGGGAGGGCAGCGGGAGCTTTCTTT
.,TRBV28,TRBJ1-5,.,CASSLTVGNQPQHF,TGCGCCAGCAGCCTGACAGTAGGCAATCAGCCCCAGCATTTT
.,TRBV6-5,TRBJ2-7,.,CASRTFRGVQYF,TGTGCCAGCAGAACCTTTAGGGGTGTGCAGTACTTC
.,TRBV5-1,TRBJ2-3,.,CASSYREGSDTQYF,TGCGCCAGCAGCTACAGGGAAGGCTCAGATACGCAGTATTTT
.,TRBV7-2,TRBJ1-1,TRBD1,CASSETPTGGTEAFF,TGTGCCAGCAGCGAAACCCCGACAGGGGGCACTGAAGCTTTCTTT
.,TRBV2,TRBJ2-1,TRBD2,CASRAIRSGSYEQFF,TGTGCCAGCAGGGCCATACGGAGCGGGAGCTATGAGCAGTTCTTC
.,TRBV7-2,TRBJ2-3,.,CASSSRPRDTQYF,TGTGCCAGCAGCTCCCGCCCGAGAGATACGCAGTATTTT
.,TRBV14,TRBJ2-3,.,CASSQDLSPDTQYF,TGTGCCAGCAGCCAAGATCTATCGCCAGATACGCAGTATTTT